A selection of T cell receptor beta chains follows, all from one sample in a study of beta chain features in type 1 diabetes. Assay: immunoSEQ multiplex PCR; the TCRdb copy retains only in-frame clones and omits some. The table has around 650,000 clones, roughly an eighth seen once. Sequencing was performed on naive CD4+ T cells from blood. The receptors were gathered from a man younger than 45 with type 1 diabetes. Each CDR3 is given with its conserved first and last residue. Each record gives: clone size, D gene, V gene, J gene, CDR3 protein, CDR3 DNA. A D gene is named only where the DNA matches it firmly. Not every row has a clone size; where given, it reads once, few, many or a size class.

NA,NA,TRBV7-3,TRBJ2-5,CASSLFAGPPGGTQYF,TGTGCCAGCAGCTTATTCGCGGGGCCACCTGGGGGGACCCAGTACTTC
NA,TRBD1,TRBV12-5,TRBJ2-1,CASGLALTGADEQFF,TGTGCTAGTGGTTTGGCTCTTACAGGGGCGGATGAGCAGTTCTTC
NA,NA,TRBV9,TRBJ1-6,CASSAGGAITPQIHF,TGTGCCAGCAGCGCCGGCGGGGCCATTACCCCCCAAATCCACTTT
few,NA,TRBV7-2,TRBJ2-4,CASGSRAKNIQYF,TGTGCCAGTGGGAGTCGGGCCAAAAACATTCAGTACTTC
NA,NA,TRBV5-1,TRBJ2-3,CASSVRVDTQYF,TGCGCCAGCAGCGTCCGAGTAGATACGCAGTATTTT
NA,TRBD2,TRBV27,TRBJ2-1,CASSFGLDGVNEQFF,TGTGCCAGCAGTTTCGGACTAGACGGCGTCAATGAGCAGTTCTTC
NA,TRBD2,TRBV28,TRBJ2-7,CASSLSGAYGEQYF,TGTGCCAGCAGTTTGAGCGGGGCTTACGGGGAGCAGTACTTC
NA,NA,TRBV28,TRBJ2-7,CASSSGDTVYEQYF,TGTGCCAGCAGTAGCGGGGACACGGTCTACGAGCAGTACTTC
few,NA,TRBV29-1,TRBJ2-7,CSVGGVRGFEQYF,TGCAGCGTTGGTGGGGTGAGGGGCTTCGAGCAGTACTTC
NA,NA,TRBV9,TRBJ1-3,CASSVALETDSGNTIYF,TGTGCCAGCAGCGTAGCATTGGAGACAGACTCTGGAAACACCATATATTTT
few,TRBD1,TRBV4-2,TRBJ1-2,CASSPGTGGESYGYTF,TGTGCCAGCAGCCCCGGGACAGGGGGTGAGAGCTATGGCTACACCTTC
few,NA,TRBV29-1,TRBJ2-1,CSVVNTPGTNEQFF,TGCAGCGTTGTAAACACCCCCGGGACCAATGAGCAGTTCTTC
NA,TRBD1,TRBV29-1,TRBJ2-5,CSETGTARGTQYF,TGCAGCGAAACCGGGACAGCAAGAGGGACCCAGTACTTC
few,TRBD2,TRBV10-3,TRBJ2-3,CAISEIRLAADTQYF,TGTGCCATCAGTGAGATTAGACTAGCGGCAGATACGCAGTATTTT
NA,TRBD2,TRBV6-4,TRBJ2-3,CASSDSSGGGTDTQYF,TGTGCCAGCAGTGACTCCAGCGGGGGGGGCACAGATACGCAGTATTTT
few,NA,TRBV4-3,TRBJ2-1,CASSQDHDNEQFF,TGCGCCAGCAGCCAAGATCACGACAATGAGCAGTTCTTC
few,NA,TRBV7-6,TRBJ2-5,CASSSLYQETQYF,TGTGCCAGCAGCTCCTTGTACCAAGAGACCCAGTACTTC
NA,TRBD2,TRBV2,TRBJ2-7,CASTGLANYEQYF,TGTGCCAGCACAGGACTAGCAAACTACGAGCAGTACTTC
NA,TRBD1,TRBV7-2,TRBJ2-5,CASLLRRGWETQYF,TGTGCCAGCTTATTGCGCAGGGGGTGGGAGACCCAGTACTTC
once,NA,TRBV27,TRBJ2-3,CASSLAGPVDTQYF,TGTGCCAGCAGTTTAGCGGGGCCAGTGGATACGCAGTATTTT
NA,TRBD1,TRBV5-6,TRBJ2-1,CASNLITGTGSNEQFF,TGTGCCAGCAACCTAATAACCGGGACAGGGTCCAATGAGCAGTTCTTC
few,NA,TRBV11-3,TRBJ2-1,CASTQRTDGEQFF,TGTGCCAGCACCCAAAGGACCGACGGTGAGCAGTTCTTC
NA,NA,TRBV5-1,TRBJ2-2,CASSLEGWNTGELFF,TGCGCCAGCAGCTTGGAAGGGTGGAACACCGGGGAGCTGTTTTTT
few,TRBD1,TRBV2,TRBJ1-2,CASNGDSALVGYTF,TGTGCCAGCAACGGGGACAGCGCTCTAGTAGGCTACACCTTC
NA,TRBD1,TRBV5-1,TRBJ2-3,CASSSTGNPTDTQYF,TGCGCCAGCAGCTCGACAGGGAACCCCACAGATACGCAGTATTTT
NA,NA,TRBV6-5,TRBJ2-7,CASSYSRGSVYEQYF,TGTGCCAGCAGTTACTCGAGGGGTAGCGTCTACGAGCAGTACTTC
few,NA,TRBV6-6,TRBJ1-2,CASSYSSRSYGYTF,TGTGCCAGCAGTTACTCGAGCAGAAGCTATGGCTACACCTTC
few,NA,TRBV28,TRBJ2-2,CASSSYTGELFF,TGTGCCAGCAGTTCCTACACCGGGGAGCTGTTTTTT